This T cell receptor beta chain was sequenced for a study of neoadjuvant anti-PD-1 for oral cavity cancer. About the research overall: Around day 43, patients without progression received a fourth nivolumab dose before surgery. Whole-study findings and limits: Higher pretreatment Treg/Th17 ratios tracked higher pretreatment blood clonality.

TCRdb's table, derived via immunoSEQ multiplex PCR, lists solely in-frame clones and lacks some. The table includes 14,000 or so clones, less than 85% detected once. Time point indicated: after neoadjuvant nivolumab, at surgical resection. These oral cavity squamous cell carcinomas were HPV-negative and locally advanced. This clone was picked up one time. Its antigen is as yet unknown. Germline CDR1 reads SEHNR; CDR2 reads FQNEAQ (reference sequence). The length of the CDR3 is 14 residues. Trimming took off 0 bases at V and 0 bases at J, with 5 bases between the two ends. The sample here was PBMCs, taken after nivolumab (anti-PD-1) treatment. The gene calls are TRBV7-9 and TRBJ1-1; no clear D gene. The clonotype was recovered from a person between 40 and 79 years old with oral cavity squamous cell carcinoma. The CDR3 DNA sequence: TGTGCCAGCAGCTTAGCGGTTCTGAACACTGAAGCTTTCTTT. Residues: CASSLAVLNTEAFF.